This T cell receptor beta chain came from a study of cytomegalovirus exposure and HLA in healthy donors (dated by TCRdb to the late 2010s). Regarding the research as a whole: An earlier analysis of approximately 550 of the donors reported about 250 Gb of sequence data and 100 million to 140 million unique TCR beta sequences from about 200 million T cells. An early release covering just under 650 HLA-typed donors comprised 300 to 350 gigabases of sequencing data and 65 million to 100 million unique TCR sequences. Of the roughly 390 genotyped donors, less than 90% were placed in the genetic ancestry cluster associated with self-reported Caucasian donors. The study aimed to test whether signatures of past pathogen exposure could be identified by cataloging public T cell receptors. Using immunosequencing, the study profiled T cell repertoires from 500 to 800 subjects and related those repertoires to cytomegalovirus serostatus. In addition to the first cohort of roughly 670 subjects, a separate validation cohort of around 110 different subjects was used. To predict cytomegalovirus infection status, the study combined high-throughput TCR immunosequencing, statistical association of individual TCRs with disease status, and machine learning. In a later analysis, previously published TCR beta repertoires from 670 or so donors were re-analyzed and high-resolution HLA genotyping was added so that TCR occurrence patterns could be studied. In the later analysis, no new phenotypic data were used to find candidate immune exposures; instead, reliance was placed on TCR beta sequences and their occurrence across donors. An earlier analysis of fewer than 700 of the donors applied high-throughput TCR beta sequencing to assess whether each TCR beta V gene segment acted as functional or pseudogenic. Alongside the repertoire data, information on donor age, sex, ethnicity and CMV serostatus was compiled. A later genetic analysis used genome-wide SNP genotypes for about 55% of the 666 donors, treating that subset as a discovery cohort. Every discovery cohort repertoire had been produced on one sequencing platform. HLA typing covered class I and class II loci at four-digit resolution. Typing coverage varied by locus: 629-630 donors for A, B, C, DRB1 and DQB1; approximately 520 for DQA1; more than 600 for DPA1; fewer than 480 for DPB1. About 5 DR-DQ haplotypes were handled as single units for association and clustering, since linkage in the cohort was strong. Across 300 to 500 genotyped donors of the cohort, an average of about 220,000 unique TCR beta nucleotide sequences per donor were sequenced, and roughly 18% of those sequences were non-productive.

V trim: 5 bases; J trim: 2 bases; unmatched bases: 9. Inclusive of the bounding cysteine and phenylalanine, the CDR3 is 17 residues long. The retained sequence is limited to the CDR3, 51 bases, with the frame set at the first base. CDR1 and CDR2 are read off the germline V gene as SGHRS and YFSETQ. The cohort comprised around 700 healthy bone marrow donors. At the time of sampling, every cohort member was nominally healthy, though immune exposures that went unrecorded were likely present. The donor was CMV seronegative and was included in the group of about 350 seronegative cohort members. A peripheral blood sample was collected from each donor, and TCR beta sequencing was performed on peripheral blood mononuclear cells. The Qiagen DNeasy Blood Extraction Kit was used to extract genomic DNA from the blood cell samples. Paper-wide results and their limitations: According to a later analysis, most CMV-associated TCR beta chains appeared to be HLA-restricted, and the HLA associations seemed to be driven largely by CMV exposure. According to a later analysis, TCR association rates differed among HLA loci, with DRB1 alleles showing the most associated TCRs and HLA-C alleles showing the fewest. An association between a missense DCLRE1C variant and V-gene and J-gene trimming of TCR beta chains was found in a later genetic analysis and replicated in an independent cohort. A cluster of highly shared sequence variants was judged likely to represent a technical artifact of the sequencing pipeline. In a later analysis, several top co-occurrence clusters were reported to appear linked to parvovirus B19, influenza, CMV and Epstein-Barr virus. Compared with equally common non-associated chains, HLA-associated TCR beta chains in a later analysis were more clonally expanded and had lower generation probabilities. A total of some 180 TCR beta chains were listed by the study as associated with cytomegalovirus. In an earlier analysis of about 550 of the donors, most TCR beta V segments were observed in productive rearrangements about 90% or about 30% of the time, broadly matching IMGT annotations. At a false discovery rate of 0.05, a later analysis linked under 20,000 TCR beta sequences to specific HLA alleles. Compared with the approximately 710-donor mean, donors in an Asian-associated ancestry cluster had fewer N-insertions in productive TCRs, according to a later genetic analysis. The earlier analysis of about 600 of the donors excluded around 17 rarely observed V segments, including chromosome 9 orphons, because counts were too low. When HLA alleles, especially DR and DQ, strongly co-occurred, attributing TCR associations to individual alleles was difficult. Only TCR beta chains were sequenced in this cohort, and the absence of alpha or paired-chain data limited detectable features. The 87-base-pair reads could not distinguish some IMGT-functional V segments, including TRBV6-2 and TRBV6-3, so those segments were excluded. For the cohort, immune exposure information was limited to CMV serostatus. While some public TCRs were present in many individuals, most TCR sequences turned up only very rarely across donors. Because HLA typing was missing for some donors at each locus, association tests included only the typed subset. It was suggested by the authors that the approach could potentially be generalized to other disease states and immunological phenotypes. Correlated functional status among segregating V segments might be attributable to linkage disequilibrium, but an unknown experimental factor could not be ruled out. In both the original and validation cohorts, the classifier was reported to diagnose cytomegalovirus status with high specificity and sensitivity. A few of the identified cytomegalovirus-associated TCR beta chains were confirmed in vitro to be specific for cytomegalovirus antigens. Roughly uniform sequencing depth across donors was assumed in presence/absence analyses, although this assumption may not hold. A further reported finding was that TCR beta sequences accurately predicted the HLA-A and HLA-B alleles for most subjects in the first cohort.

As regards this clone: Its cognate antigen has yet to be identified.

Receptor amplification or capture employed the immunoSEQ multiplex PCR assay. The multiplex PCR relied on a mix of 60 forward primers for TCR Vbeta segments and 13 reverse primers for TCR Jbeta segments. Amplification of the CDR3 region of rearranged TCR beta genes was performed with a multiplex PCR assay on genomic DNA. The amplified TCR beta libraries were sequenced on the Illumina HiSeq System as 87-base-pair reads. Per the source publication's procedure: A later analysis tallied tens of millions of unique TCR beta chains across the 666 repertoires, and approximately 12 million of those chains were shared by two or more donors. A nearest-neighbor algorithm error-corrected the raw reads and collapsed the reads into unique sequences, merging closely related sequences to remove PCR and sequencing errors. V, D and J gene segments were assigned by aligning CDR3 sequences to IMGT reference sequences. For a sequence to be retained, a match of at least six nucleotides was required to both a V gene segment and a J gene segment. A rearrangement was called productive if the CDR3 had no stop codons and remained in frame with V and J, and every other rearrangement was called non-productive. CDR3 was defined by IMGT convention, running from the second conserved V-encoded cysteine to the conserved J-encoded phenylalanine. In an earlier analysis of 587 of the donors, sequences lacking an unambiguous match to a single V gene segment were excluded. In an earlier analysis of 450 to 750 of the donors, a V segment was called functional when productive rearrangements were above 56.7%, and segregating when the standard deviation between donors exceeded 5%. A statistical classification framework was built to diagnose cytomegalovirus status from the catalog of TCR beta chain sequences. A later analysis assigned V and J genes by comparing TCR nucleotide sequences with IMGT/GENE-DB human TR gene sequences. The TCRdist pipeline was used in a later analysis to assign CDR3 sequences and most-parsimonious VDJ recombination scenarios. In a later analysis, each TCR beta chain was defined by its CDR3 amino acid sequence together with its V-gene family, and reads without a unique V-gene family were excluded. In a later analysis, 450 to 600 highly shared, low-generation-probability nucleotide sequences were removed to address suspected cross-contamination and a sequencing artifact. A later analysis calculated a clonal expansion index for each public chain from normalized within-repertoire ranks of inferred template counts. A later analysis computed generation probabilities with a VDJ recombination model fitted to out-of-frame rearrangements, and checked the results against IGoR. A later analysis scored TCR-TCR, TCR-HLA and TCR-CMV co-occurrence with hypergeometric tests, applying a repertoire-size bias correction to TCR pairs. False discovery rates were estimated in a later analysis by permuting HLA or CMV assignments 20 times. In a later analysis, co-occurring TCRs were grouped using DBSCAN, and TCRdist sequence similarity was added for clustering within HLA-allele-positive subsets. Repertoires with fewer than 30,000 or more than 120,000 public chains, plus five repertoires with anomalous nucleotide sharing, were excluded from co-occurrence clustering. TCRdb took this table from immuneACCESS and kept in-frame rearrangements with V and J called. Such tables lack part of the clones; where checked against another copy, unresolved V genes explain under half of the gap, and the rest is unexplained. The V and J calls and clone size come from that table; D and trimming were worked out from the DNA. The table for this sample shows roughly 120,000 clones. The top ten clones comprise 0.9% to 1.2% of the sample.

Here the chain combines TRBV5-1 and TRBJ2-1; 11 nucleotides in the junction match TRBD1. The clonotype comes from a young man in good health and CMV-seronegative. Sequencing input: PBMCs. The CDR3 here reads CASRDRGLDFTYNEQFF. The DNA sequence reads TGCGCCAGCAGGGACAGGGGGCTTGATTTCACCTACAATGAGCAGTTCTTC.